The clone carrying this T cell receptor beta chain was seen ten or more times. Separate cDNA molecules each had unique molecular identifiers attached to them. TCRdb re-derived calls from the 5' RACE reads in MiXCR, one entry per CDR3 protein. The sample yields 75,000 to 80,000 distinct CDR3 sequences, around 8.7% seen once. The V gene end was trimmed by 3 bases and the J gene end by 6 bases; junction bases not matched to a gene: 9. Germline CDR1 KGHSH, CDR2 LQKENI. CDR3 length: 15 residues. This entry comes from a study of early T cells in non-severe SARS-CoV-2 infection. V is TRBV18 and J is TRBJ2-7; TRBD1 aligns across 9 bases. The TCR originated in an adult who was a healthcare worker with PCR-confirmed SARS-CoV-2 infection or an uninfected control (not recorded which). What was sequenced was whole blood. CDR3 loop: CASSPNIGTGFEQYF. In nucleotides, the CDR3 is TGTGCCAGCTCACCTAATATCGGGACAGGGTTCGAGCAGTACTTC.